Each of the 4 T cell receptor beta chains below was sequenced from the same sample in a study of blood T cell repertoires in COVID-19. Here immunoSEQ multiplex PCR was the method, and the copy in TCRdb shows in-frame clones only, minus some. The profile shows 180,000 or so clones, just under 85% of them singletons. Sequenced: peripheral blood. The receptors originated from a man aged 35 to 55 who had recovered from COVID-19.

The genes are TRBV4-3 and TRBJ1-2; 8 positions match TRBD1. The CDR3 consists of 16 residues. V was clipped by 1 base and J by 5 bases; unmatched bases: 9. CDR1 is LGHNA, CDR2 YSLEER, per germline. CDR3 amino acids: CASSQAGTGGSYGYTF. The CDR3 nucleotides read TGCGCCAGCAGCCAAGCGGGTACAGGGGGAAGTTATGGCTACACCTTC.

The chain links TRBV13 to TRBJ2-4; 9 bases align to TRBD1. V was clipped by 10 bases and J by 0 bases; unmatched bases: 22. This CDR3 contains 20 residues. Germline V CDR1 and CDR2: PRHDT, FYEKMQ (reference sequence). This CDR3 reads CANTVRDRVTRLLAKNIQYF. The DNA of the CDR3 is TGTGCCAACACCGTCCGGGACAGGGTAACCCGACTACTAGCCAAAAACATTCAGTACTTC.

The chain uses TRBV13 and TRBJ2-7, with D perhaps matching TRBD1 (6 bases). V lost 5 bases and J 3 bases, leaving 14 bases between the germline ends. Germline CDR1 reads PRHDT; CDR2 reads FYEKMQ (reference sequence). The CDR3 totals 14 residues. The DNA of the CDR3 is TGTGCCAGCAGCGCAAAGGGGGACCACTACGAGCAGTACTTC. The encoded protein is CASSAKGDHYEQYF.

The chain couples TRBV6-4 to TRBJ2-1, with TRBD2 matching over 9 bases. Per the germline V gene, CDR1 is MRHNA and CDR2 is SNTAGT. J lost 8 bases, V lost 3 bases, and 8 bases had no gene match. The CDR3 contains 15 residues. CDR3: CASSEGLAFLDEQFF. CDR3 sequence (DNA): TGTGCCAGCAGTGAGGGACTAGCCTTCCTTGATGAGCAGTTCTTC.